Described below is a single TCR beta chain sequence and its context. Trimming pared 4 bases from V and 7 bases from J, leaving 16 bases between. The CDR3 length is 13 residues. The germline gives CDR1 SQVTM, CDR2 ANQGSEA. This record comes from a study of technical replicates of blood from a few donors. Here immunoSEQ multiplex PCR was the method, and the copy in TCRdb shows in-frame clones only, minus some. The sample has 65,000 to 90,000 clones; 85% to 95% are singletons. Sample: PBMCs. The TCR was taken from a human donor in good health. Some clones in this sample may be carry-over from other donors' samples. This chain joins TRBV29-1 and TRBJ1-2, with D uncertain. The CDR3 sequence is CSVAISNLGGYTF. The DNA of the CDR3 is TGCAGCGTTGCCATTTCAAACCTCGGTGGCTACACCTTC.